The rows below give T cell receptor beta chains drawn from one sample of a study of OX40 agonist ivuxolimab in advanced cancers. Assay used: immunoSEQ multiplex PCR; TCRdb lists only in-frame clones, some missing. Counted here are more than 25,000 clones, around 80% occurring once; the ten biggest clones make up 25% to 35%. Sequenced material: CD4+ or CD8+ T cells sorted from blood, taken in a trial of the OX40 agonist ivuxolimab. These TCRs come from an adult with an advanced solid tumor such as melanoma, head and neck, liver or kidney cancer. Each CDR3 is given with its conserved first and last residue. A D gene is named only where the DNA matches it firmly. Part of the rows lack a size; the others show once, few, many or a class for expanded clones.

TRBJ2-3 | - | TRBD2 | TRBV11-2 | TGTGCCAGCAGCTTAGTACCCAACCCGGGACTAGACACAGATACGCAGTATTTT | CASSLVPNPGLDTDTQYF
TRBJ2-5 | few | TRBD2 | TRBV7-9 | TGTGCCAGCAGCTTACCAGAGATAGCGGGTAAAGAGACCCAGTACTTC | CASSLPEIAGKETQYF
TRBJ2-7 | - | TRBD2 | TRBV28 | TGTGCCAGCAGTACCCTGCTAGCGGGGAAATACTCCTACGAGCAGTACTTC | CASSTLLAGKYSYEQYF
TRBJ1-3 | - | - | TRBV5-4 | TGTGCCAGCAGCCTAACAGGCTCTGGAAACACCATATATTTT | CASSLTGSGNTIYF
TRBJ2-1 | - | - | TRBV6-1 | TGTGCCAGCAGTGAAAGTTTTGGGGTCTACAATGAGCAGTTCTTC | CASSESFGVYNEQFF
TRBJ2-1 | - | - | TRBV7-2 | TGTGCCAGCAGCTTAACACTTAACATGTTGAATGAGCAGTTCTTC | CASSLTLNMLNEQFF
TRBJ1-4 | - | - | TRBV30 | TGTGCCTGGAGTGTAGGGGATAGCATTAATGAAAAACTGTTTTTT | CAWSVGDSINEKLFF
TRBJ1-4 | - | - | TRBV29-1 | TGCAGCGTTGAACCGCTAACTAATGAAAAACTGTTTTTT | CSVEPLTNEKLFF
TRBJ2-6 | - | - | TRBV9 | TGTGCCAGCAGCGGTTGGACTGGGGCCAACGTCCTGACTTTC | CASSGWTGANVLTF
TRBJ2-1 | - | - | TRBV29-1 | TGCAGCGTTGAAGGTCTCCGCTCCTACAATGAGCAGTTCTTC | CSVEGLRSYNEQFF
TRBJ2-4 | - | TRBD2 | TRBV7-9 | TGTGCCAGCAGCGCACAACACCGGGGGGAGACCAAAAACATTCAGTACTTC | CASSAQHRGETKNIQYF
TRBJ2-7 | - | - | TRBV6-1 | TGTGCCAGCAGTGAAGCGTCGAGCGGGGAGCAGTACTTC | CASSEASSGEQYF
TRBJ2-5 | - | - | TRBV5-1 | TGCGCCAGCAGCTTACGTCATTGGGACGTTCAGGAGACCCAGTACTTC | CASSLRHWDVQETQYF
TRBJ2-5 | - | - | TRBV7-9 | TGTGCCAGCAGCTTAGCAGAGACAGCACAAGAGACCCAGTACTTC | CASSLAETAQETQYF
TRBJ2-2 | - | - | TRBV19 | TGTGCCAGTAGTACCTCCGGGGAGCTGTTTTTT | CASSTSGELFF
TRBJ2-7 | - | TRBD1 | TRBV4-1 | TGCGCCAGCAGCCTTCGACAGGGAGAGACTTACGAGCAGTACTTC | CASSLRQGETYEQYF
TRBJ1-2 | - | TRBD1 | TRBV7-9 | TGTGCCAGCAGCGGAACAGGGGGCATTAGCTATGGCTACACCTTC | CASSGTGGISYGYTF
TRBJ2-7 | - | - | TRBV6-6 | TGTGCCAGCGGGGGCCACTACGAGCAGTACTTC | CASGGHYEQYF
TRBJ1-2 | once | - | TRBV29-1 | TGCAGCGTTGACTCCAGGGCCTATGGCTACACCTTC | CSVDSRAYGYTF
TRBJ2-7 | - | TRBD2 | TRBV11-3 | TGTGCCAGCAGCTTAGAACTAGCGGGAGAGGGAGTAGACGAGCAGTACTTC | CASSLELAGEGVDEQYF
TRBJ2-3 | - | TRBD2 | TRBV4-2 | TGTGCCAGCAGTCTCGAGGACGGGACTAGCGGCACAGATACGCAGTATTTT | CASSLEDGTSGTDTQYF
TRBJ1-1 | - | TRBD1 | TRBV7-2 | TGTGCCAGCAGCTACCGGGACAGGGGGCCAGGGAACACTGAAGCTTTCTTT | CASSYRDRGPGNTEAFF
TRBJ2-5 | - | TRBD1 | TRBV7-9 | TGTGCCAGCAGCTTAGGGACAGGGGCTTCAAAAGAGACCCAGTACTTC | CASSLGTGASKETQYF
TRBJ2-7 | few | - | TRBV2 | TGTGCCAGCAAACCCTCAGGGACGTCCCCCTACGAGCAGTACTTC | CASKPSGTSPYEQYF
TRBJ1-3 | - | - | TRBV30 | TGTGCCTGGAGGACGACGGGGGATTTTTCTGGAAACACCATATATTTT | CAWRTTGDFSGNTIYF
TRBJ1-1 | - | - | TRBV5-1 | TGCGCCAGCAGCTGGAGTTCGGGGAACACTGAAGCTTTCTTT | CASSWSSGNTEAFF
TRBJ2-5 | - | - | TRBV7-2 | TGTGCCAGCAGCCCGGGTCAGACCCAGTACTTC | CASSPGQTQYF
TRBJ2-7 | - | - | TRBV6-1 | TGTGCCAGCAGTGAATACACCCCCTACGAGCAGTACTTC | CASSEYTPYEQYF
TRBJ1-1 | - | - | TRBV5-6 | TGTGCCAGCAGCTATCTGGCTGAAGCTTTCTTT | CASSYLAEAFF
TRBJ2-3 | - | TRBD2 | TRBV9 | TGTGCCAGCAGCGTAGGACTAGCGGGGGCCACAGATACGCAGTATTTT | CASSVGLAGATDTQYF
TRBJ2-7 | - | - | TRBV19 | TGTGCCAGTAGTATGCTTTTCCGACGGTTGCCATCCTACGAGCAGTACTTC | CASSMLFRRLPSYEQYF
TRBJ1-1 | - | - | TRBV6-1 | TGTGCCGGCCGGGGCGAGGGGCTCGGCACTGAAGCTTTCTTT | CAGRGEGLGTEAFF
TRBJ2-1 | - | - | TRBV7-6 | TGTGCCAGCAGCTTAGAGCCGGTATCCTACAATGAGCAGTTCTTC | CASSLEPVSYNEQFF
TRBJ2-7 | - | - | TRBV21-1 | TGTGCCAGCAGCAAAGAGGAGGGGACTAGCGGTAGCTCCTACGAGCAGTACTTC | CASSKEEGTSGSSYEQYF
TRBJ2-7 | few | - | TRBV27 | TGTGCCAGCAGTTTGGGGGCGTTAGGGGACTACGAGCAGTACTTC | CASSLGALGDYEQYF
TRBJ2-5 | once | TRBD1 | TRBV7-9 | TGTGCCAGCAGCTGGCGGGACAGGGGTTTTGAAGAGACCCAGTACTTC | CASSWRDRGFEETQYF
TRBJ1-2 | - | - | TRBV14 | TGTGCCAGCAGCCAAAATTCGGTATTCTATGGCTACACCTTC | CASSQNSVFYGYTF
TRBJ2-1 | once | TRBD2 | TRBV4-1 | TGCGCCAGCAGCCAACCGGGACTAGCGGGGGGATCCTACAATGAGCAGTTCTTC | CASSQPGLAGGSYNEQFF
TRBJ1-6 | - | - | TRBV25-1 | TGTGCCAGCGGCGTGGATTCACCCCTCCACTTT | CASGVDSPLHF
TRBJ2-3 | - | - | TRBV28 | TGTGCCAGCAGTTTGGGGTGGATAGATACGCAGTATTTT | CASSLGWIDTQYF
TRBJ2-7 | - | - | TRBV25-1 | TGTGCCAGCAGTGACCTCCTACGGACGGGATTAATAGAGCAGTACTTC | CASSDLLRTGLIEQYF
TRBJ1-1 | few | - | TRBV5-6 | TGTGCCAGCAGCTTGGGAAGCACTGAAGCTTTCTTT | CASSLGSTEAFF
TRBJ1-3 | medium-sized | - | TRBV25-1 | TGTGCCAGCACCGCCGGCGACACCATATATTTT | CASTAGDTIYF
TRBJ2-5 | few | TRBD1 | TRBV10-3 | TGTGCCATCAGTGAGGAAACCGGGACAGAAGAGACCCAGTACTTC | CAISEETGTEETQYF
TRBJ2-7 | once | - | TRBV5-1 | TGCGCCAGCAGCTCAGGACTAAATAATCACTACGAGCAGTACTTC | CASSSGLNNHYEQYF
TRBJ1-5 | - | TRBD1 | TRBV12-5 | TGTGCTAGTGGTTTGTTTCGACAGGGCCCTCAGCCCCAGCATTTT | CASGLFRQGPQPQHF
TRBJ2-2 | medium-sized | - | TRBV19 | TGTGCCAGTAGTGATACAGGGCCGGGCACCGGGGAGCTGTTTTTT | CASSDTGPGTGELFF
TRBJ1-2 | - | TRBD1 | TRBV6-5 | TGTGCCAGCAGTTACTCTACAGGGGTCGTTGGCTACACCTTC | CASSYSTGVVGYTF
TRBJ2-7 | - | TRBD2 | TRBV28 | TGTGCCAGCAGCTTTGTCCTCGGTGGTTCGAGCGGGAGCTCCTACGAGCAGTACTTC | CASSFVLGGSSGSSYEQYF